This entry lists 9 T cell receptor beta chains sequenced from one sample in a study of T cell changes during pregnancy in multiple sclerosis. Profiled with immunoSEQ multiplex PCR; TCRdb holds only in-frame clones, not every one. The sample holds around 96,000 clones, about 93% seen once. The sample here was peripheral blood, taken in the first trimester of pregnancy. The receptors come from a female donor with multiple sclerosis, enrolled in a pregnancy study.

A single count supports this clone. V usage is TRBV2 and J usage is TRBJ2-1; TRBD2 might be the D (7 bases). The germline CDR1 and CDR2 sequences are SNHLY and FYNNEI. V was pared by 6 bases and J by 0 bases, with 27 bases between. CDR3 size: 20 residues. For the CDR3, the DNA is TGTGCCAGCAGGAACCCCCGGGCGGGGGCTCCGTCTATCTCCTACAATGAGCAGTTCTTC. Its translation is CASRNPRAGAPSISYNEQFF. The full variable domain, rest sourced from reference TRBV2 and TRBJ2-1, is EPEVTQTPSHQVTQMGQEVILRCVPISNHLYFYWYRQILGQKVEFLVSFYNNEISEKSEIFDDQFSVERPDGSNFTLKIRSTKLEDSAMYFCASRNPRAGAPSISYNEQFFGPGTRLTVL.

The J gene is TRBJ1-1, the V gene TRBV29-1, with D possibly being TRBD1 (5 bases). The CDR3 is 9 residues long. Deletions cut 6 bases from V and 11 bases from J, with 10 bases between. Per the germline V gene, CDR1 is SQVTM and CDR2 is ANQGSEA. CDR3: CSVGGEAFF. In DNA, the CDR3 is TGCAGCGTGGGGGGTGAGGCTTTCTTT.

The chain joins TRBV29-1 to TRBJ2-5, with D perhaps matching TRBD1 (5 bases). CDR3 length: 13 amino acids. With 4 bases removed from V and 2 bases from J, the gap between germline ends came to 11 bases. Germline CDR1 SQVTM, CDR2 ANQGSEA. CDR3 sequence reads: CSVGNQGQETQYF. The CDR3 DNA follows: TGCAGCGTTGGAAACCAGGGACAAGAGACCCAGTACTTC.

This sequence joins TRBV18 and TRBJ1-2; 7 nucleotides agree with TRBD1. The CDR3 spans 16 residues. From germline, CDR1 is KGHSH and CDR2 LQKENI. The ends lost 0 bases at V and 3 bases at J; junction bases unmatched: 7. CDR3 residues: CASSPPSGQGDYGYTF. The CDR3 DNA is TGTGCCAGCTCACCACCATCTGGGCAGGGGGACTATGGCTACACCTTC.

CDR3 residues: CAISESSNEQFF. The CDR3, as DNA: TGTGCCATCAGTGAGTCGTCGAATGAGCAGTTCTTC. The chain uses TRBV10-3 and TRBJ2-1; no reliable D call. This CDR3 is 12 amino acids long. Germline V gene data show CDR1 as ENHRY and CDR2 as SYGVKD. V dropped 0 bases and J dropped 7 bases, with 4 bases sitting between them.

This clone was seen only once. The V and J genes are TRBV18 and TRBJ2-4; tentatively, D is TRBD1 (6 bases). Germline V gene sequence: CDR1 KGHSH, CDR2 LQKENI. The CDR3 extends over 17 amino acids. V gave up 2 bases and J gave up 3 bases, with 17 bases separating them. CDR3 DNA: TGTGCCAGCTCACCAACAGGGATAGGTCTTGGCAAAAACATTCAGTACTTC. The encoded protein is CASSPTGIGLGKNIQYF.

The V gene is TRBV9, the J gene TRBJ1-4; 7 bases are a match to TRBD1. The CDR3 loop spans 17 amino acids. CDR1 SGDLS and CDR2 YYNGEE come from the germline V gene. Trimming removed 3 bases from V and 8 bases from J; junction bases left unmatched: 16. The CDR3, as DNA: TGTGCCAGCAGCGCGGGTGGGACAGTCGCTCCCCGCGAAAAACTGTTTTTT. This translates into CASSAGGTVAPREKLFF.

The chain joins TRBV15 to TRBJ1-3; D call uncertain. The V and J ends lost 10 bases and 7 bases respectively, with 11 bases between them. The CDR3 is made up of 11 amino acids. Germline CDR1 is LNHNV and CDR2 is YYDKDF (reference sequence). CDR3 protein: CAIPVVNTIYF. The CDR3 nucleotides are TGTGCCATCCCGGTTGTGAACACCATATATTTT.

The chain recombines TRBV5-1 with TRBJ1-2; 7 bases align to TRBD1. The trim removed 0 bases at V and 4 bases at J, leaving 6 bases unmatched. CDR1 SGHRS and CDR2 YFSETQ come from the germline V gene. The CDR3 consists of 15 residues. As DNA, the CDR3 is TGCGCCAGCAGCTTGGACGAACAGGGGATCTATGGCTACACCTTC. As protein: CASSLDEQGIYGYTF.